Below, 21 T cell receptor beta chains from the same sample are listed, as sequenced in a study of blood T cell repertoires in COVID-19. Repertoires were generated with immunoSEQ multiplex PCR, while TCRdb's copy carries only in-frame clones and drops some. The repertoire includes about 220,000 clones, roughly 84% of them detected once, and about 8.9% sits in the top ten. What was sequenced was peripheral blood. The receptors stem from a man between 45 and 60 years old with active or convalescent COVID-19.

The J gene is TRBJ1-3, the V gene TRBV5-1; D gene uncertain. The germline V and J ends were trimmed by 2 bases and 0 bases, with 9 bases remaining between them. The germline V gene has CDR1 SGHRS and CDR2 YFSETQ. This CDR3 contains 15 residues. In nucleotides, the CDR3 is TGCGCCAGCAGCTTTAGATTCCGCTCTGGAAACACCATATATTTT. Protein product: CASSFRFRSGNTIYF.

This clone was counted only a few times. The gene calls are TRBV5-6 and TRBJ2-7; possibly TRBD2 for D (5 bases). V was trimmed by 3 bases and J by 3 bases, leaving 13 bases between them. Per germline, CDR1 SGHDT and CDR2 YYEEEE. This CDR3 contains 14 residues. CDR3 amino acids: CASSWRSSRYEQYF. CDR3 coding DNA: TGTGCCAGCAGCTGGAGGAGTAGCCGCTACGAGCAGTACTTC.

In this sample, this clone turned up a few times. This chain uses TRBV28 with TRBJ2-1; possibly TRBD2 for D (6 bases). This CDR3 has 13 residues. CDR1 is MDHEN, CDR2 SYDVKM, per germline. V was trimmed by 7 bases and J by 5 bases, leaving 12 bases between them. The CDR3 DNA reads TGTGCCAGCACGGGAGACCAACACAATGAGCAGTTCTTC. Translation: CASTGDQHNEQFF. The complete variable domain, with remaining parts taken from reference TRBV28 and TRBJ2-1, reads DVKVTQSSRYLVKRTGEKVFLECVQDMDHENMFWYRQDPGLGLRLIYFSYDVKMKEKGDIPEGYSVSREKKERFSLILESASTNQTSMYLCASTGDQHNEQFFGPGTRLTVL.

The chain employs TRBV6-5 and TRBJ2-7; 8 positions match TRBD1. The CDR3 is 13 residues long. Germline V gene data show CDR1 as MNHEY and CDR2 as SVGAGI. Trimming removed 6 bases from V and 3 bases from J; junction bases left unmatched: 4. The CDR3 sequence is CASSVGQVYEQYF. The CDR3 DNA sequence: TGTGCCAGCAGCGTGGGACAGGTCTACGAGCAGTACTTC.

The rearrangement uses TRBV21-1 and TRBJ1-5; the D call TRBD1 from the table was never checked on the DNA. TRBV21-1 has pseudogene status. This CDR3 is built from 18 residues. The CDR3 region has the DNA TGTGCCAGCAGCAAAGGTCGTCAGGGGGAAAAGGGCAATCAGCCCCAGCATTTT. Protein product: CASSKGRQGEKGNQPQHF.

This chain links TRBV7-9 with TRBJ2-7; a possible D gene is TRBD1 (6 bases). Trimming took 5 bases from V and 4 from J, leaving 12 bases between them. The CDR3 length is 13 residues. Per the germline V gene, CDR1 is SEHNR and CDR2 is FQNEAQ (reference sequence). DNA for the CDR3: TGTGCCAGCAGCCCACCAGGGGAATACGAGCAGTACTTC. It codes for CASSPPGEYEQYF.

This rearrangement joins TRBV19 to TRBJ1-5, with 8 nucleotides matching TRBD1. The germline V gene has CDR1 LNHDA and CDR2 SQIVND (reference sequence). The CDR3 consists of 16 residues. V lost 3 bases, J lost 5 bases, and 9 bases stayed unmatched. CDR3 DNA sequence: TGTGCCAGTAGTATCGATGCAGCAGGGGGCCATCAGCCCCAGCATTTT. This translates into CASSIDAAGGHQPQHF. Full variable domain (remainder filled in from reference TRBV19 and TRBJ1-5): DGGITQSPKYLFRKEGQNVTLSCEQNLNHDAMYWYRQDPGQGLRLIYYSQIVNDFQKGDIAEGYSVSREKKESFPLTVTSAQKNPTAFYLCASSIDAAGGHQPQHFGDGTRLSIL.

This rearrangement joins TRBV7-9 to TRBJ2-3, with 9 nucleotides matching TRBD1. V was clipped by 5 bases and J by 3 bases; unmatched bases: 6. This CDR3 is built from 15 residues. Germline CDR1 SEHNR, CDR2 FQNEAQ (reference sequence). In nucleotides, the CDR3 is TGTGCCAGCAGCCCCTGGGGACAGGGAACAGATACGCAGTATTTT. As protein: CASSPWGQGTDTQYF.

In its sample, this clone was seen a few times. The rearrangement links TRBV28 to TRBJ2-7; 8 bases map to TRBD1. V was clipped by 6 bases and J by 2 bases; unmatched bases: 3. The CDR3 extends over 13 amino acids. The germline V gene encodes CDR1 MDHEN and CDR2 SYDVKM. Here the CDR3 reads CASSARGPYEQYF. The CDR3 nucleotides are TGTGCCAGCAGCGCCAGGGGGCCCTACGAGCAGTACTTC.

The gene calls are TRBV15 and TRBJ1-5, with D hard to call. Germline CDR1 reads LNHNV; CDR2 reads YYDKDF (reference sequence). The CDR3 has 15 amino acids. Trimming took 3 bases from V and 2 from J, leaving 11 bases between them. The CDR3 nucleotides are TGTGCCACCAGCAGCGGGAAGCGCGGCAATCAGCCCCAGCATTTT. It encodes CATSSGKRGNQPQHF. Looking up the rest from reference TRBV15 and TRBJ1-5 gives the full variable domain: DAMVIQNPRYQVTQFGKPVTLSCSQTLNHNVMYWYQQKSSQAPKLLFHYYDKDFNNEADTPDNFQSRRPNTSFCFLDIRSPGLGDTAMYLCATSSGKRGNQPQHFGDGTRLSIL.

This clone was detected only a few times. The genes are TRBV15 and TRBJ2-5; 10 positions match TRBD1. The CDR3 covers 14 residues. Germline assignment: CDR1 LNHNV and CDR2 YYDKDF (reference sequence). The V and J ends lost 3 bases and 4 bases, in that order; junction bases with no gene match: 2. The CDR3: CATSRGTGVETQYF. CDR3 coding DNA: TGTGCCACCAGCAGGGGGACAGGGGTAGAGACCCAGTACTTC. Complete variable domain (other parts from reference TRBV15 and TRBJ2-5): DAMVIQNPRYQVTQFGKPVTLSCSQTLNHNVMYWYQQKSSQAPKLLFHYYDKDFNNEADTPDNFQSRRPNTSFCFLDIRSPGLGDTAMYLCATSRGTGVETQYFGPGTRLLVL.

V and J are TRBV7-2 and TRBJ2-7, with TRBD2 matching 10 bases. The V gene end was trimmed by 1 base and the J gene end by 4 bases; junction bases not matched to a gene: 4. CDR1 SGHTA and CDR2 FQGNSA come from the germline V gene. CDR3 length: 15 amino acids. CDR3 protein: CASSLVPAGGYEQYF. In nucleotides, the CDR3 is TGTGCCAGCAGCTTAGTGCCAGCGGGAGGGTACGAGCAGTACTTC. The entire variable domain, with the rest obtained from reference TRBV7-2 and TRBJ2-7, is as follows: GAGVSQSPSNKVTEKGKDVELRCDPISGHTALYWYRQSLGQGLEFLIYFQGNSAPDKSGLPSDRFSAERTGGSVSTLTIQRTQQEDSAVYLCASSLVPAGGYEQYFGPGTRLTVT.

The chain joins TRBV7-9 to TRBJ2-5, with 7 nucleotides matching TRBD2. Germline values: CDR1 SEHNR, CDR2 FQNEAQ (reference sequence). The V gene end was trimmed by 2 bases and the J gene end by 1 base; junction bases not matched to a gene: 10. This CDR3 comprises 17 residues. The CDR3 nucleotides read TGTGCCAGCAGCTTAATCCCGATGACTAGCAGCCAAGAGACCCAGTACTTC. Its translation is CASSLIPMTSSQETQYF.

V is TRBV28 and J is TRBJ2-7, with 13 positions matching TRBD2. Losses at the gene ends were 6 bases for V and 12 bases for J; bases not matched to a gene: 20. CDR1 and CDR2 (germline): MDHEN, SYDVKM. The CDR3 spans 17 residues. The CDR3 sequence is CASSPPGLAGTAGDLYF. CDR3 sequence (DNA): TGTGCCAGCAGCCCCCCGGGACTAGCGGGGACGGCTGGGGATTTGTACTTC.

This clone has just one count. Here the CDR3 reads CASSQDNLAQGTEAFF. Here the CDR3 DNA reads TGCGCCAGCAGCCAAGATAACCTCGCCCAGGGCACTGAAGCTTTCTTT. The chain links TRBV4-3 to TRBJ1-1; tentative D call: TRBD1 (5 bases). V was pared by 0 bases and J by 4 bases, with 15 bases between. CDR1 and CDR2 from the germline V gene are LGHNA and YSLEER. CDR3 length: 16 residues.

The genes are TRBV7-9 and TRBJ1-2; D unclear. CDR1 and CDR2 (germline): SEHNR, FQNEAQ (reference sequence). This CDR3 contains 15 residues. Trimming removed 1 base at V and 8 bases at J, with 17 bases between. DNA for the CDR3: TGTGCCAGCAGCTTAGGGGCCGTCGTGGTTGACGGCTACACCTTC. Protein: CASSLGAVVVDGYTF.

This chain links TRBV10-1 with TRBJ2-7; 13 positions agree with TRBD2. Germline assignment: CDR1 WNHNN and CDR2 SYGVQD (reference sequence). CDR3 length: 17 residues. J was trimmed by 3 bases and V by 5 bases; bases with no gene match: 10. The CDR3 coding sequence is TGCGCCAGCAGTCCCACTAGCGGGAGGGCCCTCGACTACGAGCAGTACTTC. Its protein is CASSPTSGRALDYEQYF.

The J gene is TRBJ1-2, the V gene TRBV4-1, with D possibly TRBD1 on 6 matching bases. V was pared by 5 bases and J by 4 bases, with 20 bases between. This CDR3 has 16 residues. CDR1 and CDR2 (germline): MGHRA, YSYEKL. The CDR3 DNA sequence: TGCGCCAGCAGCTCCGAACAGGGAGAGGGTCTCTATGGCTACACCTTC. It translates to CASSSEQGEGLYGYTF.

This clone was seen more than once but under ten times. The chain has TRBV28 and TRBJ2-7, with D maybe TRBD1 (6 bases). Germline CDR1 MDHEN, CDR2 SYDVKM. V dropped 3 bases and J dropped 4 bases, with 13 bases sitting between them. There are 14 residues in the CDR3. The CDR3: CASSLDGTLYEQYF. In nucleotides, the CDR3 is TGTGCCAGCAGTTTGGACGGGACACTATACGAGCAGTACTTC.

The chain couples TRBV2 to TRBJ1-1; a possible D gene is TRBD1 (6 bases). The germline V gene encodes CDR1 SNHLY and CDR2 FYNNEI. This CDR3 is built from 13 residues. Deletions cut 11 bases from V and 3 bases from J, with 16 bases between. The CDR3: CASGAGVHTEAFF. In nucleotides, the CDR3 is TGTGCCTCAGGGGCAGGGGTTCACACTGAAGCTTTCTTT.

This clone was detected once. The rearrangement links TRBV5-4 to TRBJ2-3, with 14 bases that match TRBD2. The germline V gene has CDR1 SGHNT and CDR2 YYREEE (reference sequence). Losses at the gene ends were 6 bases for V and 5 bases for J; bases not matched to a gene: 8. This CDR3 contains 16 residues. This CDR3 reads CASIDGTSGGLDTQYF. The DNA for the CDR3 is TGTGCCAGCATCGACGGGACTAGCGGGGGATTAGATACGCAGTATTTT.